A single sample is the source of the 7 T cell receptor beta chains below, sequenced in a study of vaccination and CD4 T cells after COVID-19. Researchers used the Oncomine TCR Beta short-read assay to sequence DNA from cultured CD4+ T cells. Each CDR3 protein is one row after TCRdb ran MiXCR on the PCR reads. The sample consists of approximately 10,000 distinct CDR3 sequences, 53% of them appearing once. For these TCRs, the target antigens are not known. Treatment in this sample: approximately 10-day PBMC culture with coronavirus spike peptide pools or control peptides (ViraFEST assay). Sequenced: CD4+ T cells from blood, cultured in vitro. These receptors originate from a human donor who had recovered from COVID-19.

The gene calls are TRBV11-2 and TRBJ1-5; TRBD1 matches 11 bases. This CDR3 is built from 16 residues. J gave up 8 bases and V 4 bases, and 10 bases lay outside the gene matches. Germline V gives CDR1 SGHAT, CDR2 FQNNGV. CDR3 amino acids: CASSSAGTGGFKPQHF. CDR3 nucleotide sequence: TGTGCCAGCAGCTCAGCCGGGACAGGGGGATTCAAGCCCCAGCATTTT.

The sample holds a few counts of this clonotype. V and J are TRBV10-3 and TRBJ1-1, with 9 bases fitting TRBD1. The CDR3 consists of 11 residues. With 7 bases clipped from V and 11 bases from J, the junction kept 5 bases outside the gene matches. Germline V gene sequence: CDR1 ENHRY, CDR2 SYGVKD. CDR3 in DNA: TGTGCCATCATGGACAGGGGACAGGCTTTCTTT. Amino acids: CAIMDRGQAFF.

The CDR3 is CASSLGVSPLHF. DNA for the CDR3: TGTGCCAGCAGTTTGGGGGTTTCACCCCTCCACTTT. The V gene is TRBV27, the J gene TRBJ1-6; a weak D match, TRBD1 (5 bases). Trimming shortened V by 3 bases and J by 9 bases, and 6 bases separated the two germline ends. The CDR3 is made up of 12 amino acids. The germline CDR1 and CDR2 sequences are MNHEY and SMNVEV (reference sequence).

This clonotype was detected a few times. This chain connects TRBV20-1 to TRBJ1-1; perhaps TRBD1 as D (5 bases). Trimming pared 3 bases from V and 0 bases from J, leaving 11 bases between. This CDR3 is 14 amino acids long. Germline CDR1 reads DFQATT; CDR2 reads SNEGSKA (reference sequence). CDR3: CSASLGTVNTEAFF. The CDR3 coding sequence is TGCAGTGCTAGTCTTGGGACTGTGAACACTGAAGCTTTCTTT.

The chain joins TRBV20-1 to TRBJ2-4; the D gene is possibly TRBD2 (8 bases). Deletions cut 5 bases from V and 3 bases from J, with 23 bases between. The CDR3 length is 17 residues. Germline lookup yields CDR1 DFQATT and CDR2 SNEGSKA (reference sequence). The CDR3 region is CSALSGGLGAGKNIQYF. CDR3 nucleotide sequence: TGCAGTGCTCTCTCAGGGGGACTAGGGGCGGGCAAAAACATTCAGTACTTC.

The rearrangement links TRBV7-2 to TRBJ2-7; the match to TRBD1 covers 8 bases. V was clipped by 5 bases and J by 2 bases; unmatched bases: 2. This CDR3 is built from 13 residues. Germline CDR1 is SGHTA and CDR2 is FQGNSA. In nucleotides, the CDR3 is TGTGCCAGCAGCCTGGACAGGGCCTACGAGCAGTACTTC. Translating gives CASSLDRAYEQYF.

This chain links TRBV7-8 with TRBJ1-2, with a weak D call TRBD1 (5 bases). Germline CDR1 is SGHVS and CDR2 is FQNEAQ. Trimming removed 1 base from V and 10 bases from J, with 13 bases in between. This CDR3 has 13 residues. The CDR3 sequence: CASSLGKDTTYTF. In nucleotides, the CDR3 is TGTGCCAGCAGCTTAGGAAAGGACACCACCTACACCTTC.